This TCR beta chain was identified in a study of blood T cell repertoires in COVID-19. Study at large: Sources were T cells, B-cell-depleted T cells, or PBMCs; the material itself was cDNA or gDNA.

The V end lost 4 bases, the J end lost 7 bases, and 13 bases lay between the germline ends. CDR3 size: 14 residues. Germline V gene sequence: CDR1 LGHNA, CDR2 YSLEER. The authors' processing: For nucleated cells, counts were estimated from reference gene primer amplification. Repertoires were generated with immunoSEQ multiplex PCR, while TCRdb's copy carries only in-frame clones and drops some. V and J calls and clone size are copied from that table; D and trimming were computed from the DNA. The table shows 25,000 to 30,000 clones, with about 80% occurring only once. Sequenced: peripheral blood. The rearrangement joins TRBV4-3 to TRBJ2-2; unclear D gene. The source is a woman in her 70s with acute or convalescent COVID-19. This CDR3 is CASSPKSLVGELFF. The CDR3, as DNA: TGCGCCAGCAGCCCTAAATCGCTAGTCGGGGAGCTGTTTTTT.